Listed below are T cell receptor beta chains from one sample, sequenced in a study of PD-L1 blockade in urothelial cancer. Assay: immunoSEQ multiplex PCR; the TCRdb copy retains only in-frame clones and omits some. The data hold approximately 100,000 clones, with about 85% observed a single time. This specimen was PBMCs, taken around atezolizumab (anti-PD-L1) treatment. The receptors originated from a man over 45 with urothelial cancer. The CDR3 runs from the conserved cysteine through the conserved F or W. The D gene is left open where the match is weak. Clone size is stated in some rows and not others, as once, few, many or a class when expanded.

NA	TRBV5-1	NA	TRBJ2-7	TGCGCCAGCAGCTTGGGGACAGCTATCTACGAGCAGTACTTC	CASSLGTAIYEQYF
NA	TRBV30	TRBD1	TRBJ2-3	TGTGCCTGGAGAGCTTACAGGGGTCGCACAGATACGCAGTATTTT	CAWRAYRGRTDTQYF
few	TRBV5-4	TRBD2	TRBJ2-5	TGTGCCAGCAGTCCGGGGGGTGATGGGAAGACCCAGTACTTC	CASSPGGDGKTQYF
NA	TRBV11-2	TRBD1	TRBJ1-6	TGTGCCAGCAGGGGACAGGGGTCTCATAATTCACCCCTCCACTTT	CASRGQGSHNSPLHF
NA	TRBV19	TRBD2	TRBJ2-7	TGTGCCAGTAGTGGACTAGCGGGGGCCTACGAGCAGTACTTC	CASSGLAGAYEQYF
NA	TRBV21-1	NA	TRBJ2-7	TGTGCCAGCAGCGGAATAAGACAGGCCACCTACGAGCAGTACTTC	CASSGIRQATYEQYF
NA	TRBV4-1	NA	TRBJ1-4	TGCGCCAGCAGCCAAACTGCAACTAATGAAAAACTGTTTTTT	CASSQTATNEKLFF
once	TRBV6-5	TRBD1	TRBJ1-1	TGTGCCACCGAAGCAGGGGGAACTGAAGCTTTCTTT	CATEAGGTEAFF
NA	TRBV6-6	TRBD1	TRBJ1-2	TGTGCCAGCAGCCTCGGGACAGGGTCCCCGTATGGCTACACCTTC	CASSLGTGSPYGYTF
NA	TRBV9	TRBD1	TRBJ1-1	TGTGCCAGCAGCGAAACGGACAGGGCGAACACTGAAGCTTTCTTT	CASSETDRANTEAFF